This T cell receptor beta chain is from a study of shared clonotypes between healthy human individuals. Every subset had its genomic DNA shared out evenly among several immunoSEQ plates. Assay used: immunoSEQ multiplex PCR; TCRdb lists only in-frame clones, some missing. The top ten clones hold 20% to 25% of a sample with approximately 110,000 clones, about 70% of them seen once. Study conclusions and caveats: Clonotype sharing across donors was expected to vary with sequencing depth. For naive CD4 cells, roughly 4.6% of clonotypes were shared across a handful of donors.

Regarding this clone: Its antigen remains unidentified.

Trimming left V 6 bases short and J 5 bases short, with 16 bases between. This CDR3 is built from 14 residues. Germline CDR1 is MNHEY and CDR2 is SMNVEV (reference sequence). This receptor was taken from a woman in her 30s in good health. Sequenced: memory CD8+ T cells sorted from blood. Subset denoted: CD45RO+ cells pooled with CCR7-negative TemRA cells. The genes are TRBV27 and TRBJ1-2; D perhaps matches TRBD1 (5 bases). CDR3: CASSPMGSGYGYTF. CDR3 sequence (DNA): TGTGCCAGCAGCCCCATGGGGTCAGGGTATGGCTACACCTTC.